These T cell receptor beta chains were read from a single sample in a study of shared clonotypes between healthy human individuals. TCRdb keeps only in-frame clones here, not all; method: immunoSEQ multiplex PCR. The sample comprises roughly 770,000 clones, about 97% of which are singletons, and around 0.25% rests with the top ten. The sample comprised naive CD8+ T cells sorted from blood. All receptors derive from a man younger than 40 in good health. CDR3s include the opening cysteine and the closing phenylalanine or tryptophan. A D gene is named only where the DNA matches it firmly. Size tells how often a clone was seen (once, few, many) or the class of an expanded clone, and some rows leave it out.

cdr3_length	d_call	j_call	clone_size	v_call	cdr3_aa	cdr3_nt
14	-	TRBJ2-7	-	TRBV4-1	CASSQDPNMYEQYF	TGCGCCAGCAGCCAAGATCCTAATATGTACGAGCAGTACTTC
12	TRBD1	TRBJ2-4	-	TRBV2	CASSDGGQVQYF	TGTGCCAGCAGTGATGGGGGACAGGTTCAGTACTTC
14	TRBD2	TRBJ2-1	-	TRBV4-2	CASSQKTSTNEQFF	TGTGCCAGCAGCCAAAAGACTAGCACGAATGAGCAGTTCTTC
13	TRBD2	TRBJ2-7	-	TRBV29-1	CSVCLAGGYEQYF	TGCAGCGTTTGCCTAGCGGGGGGCTACGAGCAGTACTTC
17	-	TRBJ1-3	-	TRBV25-1	CASSDPTDYSSGNTIYF	TGTGCCAGCAGTGACCCGACGGATTACAGCTCTGGAAACACCATATATTTT
16	TRBD1	TRBJ2-7	-	TRBV7-9	CASSTGRTGPTYEQYF	TGTGCCAGCAGCACGGGCAGGACAGGGCCCACCTACGAGCAGTACTTC
16	TRBD2	TRBJ2-7	-	TRBV7-9	CASSLDGREPSYEQYF	TGTGCCAGCAGCTTAGATGGGCGGGAGCCCTCCTACGAGCAGTACTTC
20	-	TRBJ2-7	-	TRBV7-8	CASSLAPGLQGTQEPYEQYF	TGTGCCAGCAGCTTAGCGCCGGGCCTCCAGGGGACTCAAGAACCCTACGAGCAGTACTTC
17	TRBD2	TRBJ2-5	-	TRBV7-9	CASSSTLPTSSRETQYF	TGTGCCAGCAGCTCTACACTCCCGACTAGCTCTAGGGAGACCCAGTACTTC
14	-	TRBJ2-5	-	TRBV2	CASSGRSRQETQYF	TGTGCCAGCAGTGGACGAAGCCGGCAAGAGACCCAGTACTTC
14	TRBD1	TRBJ1-5	-	TRBV27	CASSFRGVNQPQHF	TGTGCCAGCAGTTTCAGGGGGGTCAATCAGCCCCAGCATTTT
14	TRBD1	TRBJ2-7	-	TRBV29-1	CSVEGQGSFYEQYF	TGCAGCGTTGAAGGACAGGGGAGTTTCTACGAGCAGTACTTC
15	TRBD1	TRBJ1-5	-	TRBV18	CASSPGTGENQPQHF	TGTGCCAGCTCACCCGGGACAGGGGAAAATCAGCCCCAGCATTTT
13	-	TRBJ1-1	-	TRBV27	CASSLGGVTEAFF	TGTGCCAGCAGTTTAGGAGGGGTCACTGAAGCTTTCTTT
15	-	TRBJ1-4	-	TRBV15	CATSRDDQGHEKLFF	TGTGCCACCAGCAGAGATGATCAGGGGCATGAAAAACTGTTTTTT
16	-	TRBJ1-2	once	TRBV7-2	CASSEARGRANYGYTF	TGTGCCAGCAGCGAAGCCCGGGGCAGAGCTAACTATGGCTACACCTTC
15	-	TRBJ2-7	-	TRBV28	CASSFRGPRSGEQYF	TGTGCCAGCAGTTTTCGCGGCCCTCGGTCCGGCGAGCAGTACTTC
15	-	TRBJ1-1	-	TRBV5-1	CASSLDSHLRAEAFF	TGCGCCAGCAGCTTGGACAGCCACCTGAGGGCTGAAGCTTTCTTT
15	-	TRBJ2-7	few	TRBV9	CASSVGTLIGDEQYF	TGTGCCAGCAGCGTAGGGACCCTTATAGGCGACGAGCAGTACTTC
14	-	TRBJ2-7	-	TRBV18	CASSPPTGSYEQYF	TGTGCCAGCTCACCACCGACAGGTTCCTACGAGCAGTACTTC
13	-	TRBJ1-2	-	TRBV11-2	CASSFATNYGYTF	TGTGCCAGCAGCTTTGCCACTAACTATGGCTACACCTTC
16	-	TRBJ1-3	-	TRBV4-1	CASSQDLGLSGNTIYF	TGCGCCAGCAGCCAAGACTTGGGTCTCTCTGGAAACACCATATATTTT
17	TRBD2	TRBJ2-1	-	TRBV7-6	CASSIGIAGYSYNEQFF	TGTGCCAGCAGCATAGGGATAGCGGGGTACTCCTACAATGAGCAGTTCTTC
14	-	TRBJ2-7	-	TRBV18	CASSPRQGGYEQYF	TGTGCCAGCTCACCAAGGCAGGGCGGGTACGAGCAGTACTTC
14	-	TRBJ2-5	-	TRBV28	CASSDRKYQETQYF	TGTGCCAGCAGCGACCGGAAATACCAAGAGACCCAGTACTTC
14	-	TRBJ2-1	-	TRBV4-1	CASSPDGPYNEQFF	TGCGCCAGCAGCCCCGACGGTCCCTACAATGAGCAGTTCTTC
14	-	TRBJ2-1	-	TRBV27	CASRGGTSSNEQFF	TGTGCCAGCAGGGGAGGAACTAGTTCCAATGAGCAGTTCTTC
14	-	TRBJ1-1	once	TRBV6-4	CASSAGPRGAEAFF	TGTGCCAGCAGTGCCGGGCCCCGGGGGGCTGAAGCTTTCTTT
14	TRBD2	TRBJ2-3	-	TRBV27	CASSLGRGTDTQYF	TGTGCCAGCAGCTTGGGGAGGGGCACAGATACGCAGTATTTT
16	TRBD1	TRBJ1-1	once	TRBV10-2	CASSLQGAPPNTEAFF	TGCGCCAGCAGCTTACAGGGGGCACCCCCGAACACTGAAGCTTTCTTT
12	-	TRBJ2-7	-	TRBV29-1	CSALDRLYEQYF	TGCAGCGCCCTCGACAGATTGTACGAGCAGTACTTC
16	-	TRBJ2-2	once	TRBV6-5	CASSYRGTRNTGELFF	TGTGCCAGCAGTTACCGCGGGACCAGGAACACCGGGGAGCTGTTTTTT
14	-	TRBJ2-1	-	TRBV7-9	CASSPTVPHNEQFF	TGTGCCAGCAGCCCGACAGTACCCCACAATGAGCAGTTCTTC
17	-	TRBJ2-2	-	TRBV11-2	CASSLGFERPNTGELFF	TGTGCCAGCAGCTTAGGGTTCGAAAGGCCGAACACCGGGGAGCTGTTTTTT
16	-	TRBJ2-3	-	TRBV29-1	CSVVGVISGDSNTQYF	TGCAGCGTTGTAGGAGTGATTAGTGGTGACTCTAATACGCAGTATTTT
16	-	TRBJ2-7	-	TRBV9	CASSHNPGSPSYEQYF	TGTGCCAGCAGCCACAACCCCGGGAGTCCCTCCTACGAGCAGTACTTC
12	-	TRBJ1-1	-	TRBV11-2	CASSDEYAEAFF	TGTGCCAGCAGCGACGAATACGCTGAAGCTTTCTTT
15	-	TRBJ1-1	-	TRBV5-1	CASSDGARGKTEAFF	TGCGCCAGCAGCGACGGGGCTAGGGGTAAGACTGAAGCTTTCTTT
14	-	TRBJ2-5	few	TRBV7-9	CASSSLPPQETQYF	TGTGCCAGCAGCTCACTACCCCCCCAAGAGACCCAGTACTTC
14	-	TRBJ1-3	-	TRBV27	CASRRGTDGNTIYF	TGTGCCAGCAGGAGGGGAACTGATGGAAACACCATATATTTT
13	TRBD2	TRBJ2-1	-	TRBV29-1	CSAEGLAGDEQFF	TGCAGCGCCGAGGGACTAGCGGGAGATGAGCAGTTCTTC
13	-	TRBJ1-1	-	TRBV7-6	CASSLNRFTEAFF	TGTGCCAGCAGCTTAAACCGGTTCACTGAAGCTTTCTTT
13	TRBD1	TRBJ1-5	-	TRBV9	CASSETGARPQHF	TGTGCCAGCAGTGAGACAGGGGCGAGGCCCCAGCATTTT
15	TRBD1	TRBJ1-5	-	TRBV4-1	CASSQGTGRNQPQHF	TGCGCCAGCAGCCAAGGGACAGGACGTAATCAGCCCCAGCATTTT
16	TRBD1	TRBJ1-5	-	TRBV6-6	CASSYSTWTGDQPQHF	TGTGCCAGCAGTTACTCGACGTGGACAGGAGATCAGCCCCAGCATTTT
14	-	TRBJ2-2	-	TRBV11-2	CASSPRYQTGELFF	TGTGCCAGCAGCCCAAGGTATCAGACCGGGGAGCTGTTTTTT
15	TRBD2	TRBJ2-7	-	TRBV27	CASSYGLAGKYEQYF	TGTGCCAGCAGTTACGGGCTAGCGGGAAAGTACGAGCAGTACTTC
15	-	TRBJ2-7	once	TRBV6-5	CASGGSGPSSYEQYF	TGTGCCAGCGGGGGATCCGGTCCCAGCTCCTACGAGCAGTACTTC
17	-	TRBJ2-7	-	TRBV18	CASSPFGRERVSYEQYF	TGTGCCAGCTCACCGTTCGGAAGAGAAAGGGTCTCCTACGAGCAGTACTTC